The source of this T cell receptor beta chain is a study of OX40 agonist ivuxolimab in advanced cancers. The wider study: Patients were given ivuxolimab, an antibody that agonizes OX40 (CD134). Enrollees could have had prior anti-PD-1, anti-PD-L1 or anti-CTLA-4 therapy, which approximately 38% had received.

The CDR3 runs to 13 residues. CDR1 is SGHTA, CDR2 FQGTGA, per germline. Trimming stripped 3 bases from V and 1 base from J, with 6 bases between. As for this clone: Its antigen is not known.

General study points: CD8+ T cells showed, on average, more clonal expansion than CD4+ cells. In the 0.1-3.0 mg/kg groups, partial responders showed among the lowest expansion.

The method was immunoSEQ multiplex PCR; TCRdb's version includes in-frame clones alone and lacks a portion of them. Of fewer than 85,000 clones in the sample, approximately 90% were seen once. This clonotype originated in an adult with an advanced solid tumor such as melanoma, head and neck, liver or kidney cancer. Material: CD4+ or CD8+ T cells sorted from blood, obtained in a trial of the OX40 agonist ivuxolimab. The V and J genes are TRBV7-3 and TRBJ1-1; no clear D. The CDR3 nucleotides read TGTGCCAGCAGCTTGTTCCAGAACACTGAAGCTTTCTTT. Translation: CASSLFQNTEAFF.